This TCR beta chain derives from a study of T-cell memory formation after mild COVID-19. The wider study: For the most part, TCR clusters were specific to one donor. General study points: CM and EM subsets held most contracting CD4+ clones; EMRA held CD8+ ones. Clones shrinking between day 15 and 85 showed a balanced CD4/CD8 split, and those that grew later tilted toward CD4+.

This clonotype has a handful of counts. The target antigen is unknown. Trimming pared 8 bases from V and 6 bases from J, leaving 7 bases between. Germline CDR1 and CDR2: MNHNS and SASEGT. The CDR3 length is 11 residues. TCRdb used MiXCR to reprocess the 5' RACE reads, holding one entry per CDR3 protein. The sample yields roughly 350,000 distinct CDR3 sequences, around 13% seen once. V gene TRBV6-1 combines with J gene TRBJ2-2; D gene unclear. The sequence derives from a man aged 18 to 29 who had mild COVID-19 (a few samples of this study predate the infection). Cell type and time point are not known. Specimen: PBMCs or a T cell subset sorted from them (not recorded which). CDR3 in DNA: TGTGCCAGCGCCCGGGCCGGGGAGCTGTTTTTT. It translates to CASARAGELFF.